Listed below are T cell receptor beta chains from one sample, sequenced in a study of PD-1 and CTLA-4 blockade in melanoma. The protocol was immunoSEQ multiplex PCR, while the TCRdb copy is restricted to in-frame clones and leaves out a portion. The sample holds tens of thousands of clones, about nine tenths seen once. The source material was CD8+ T cells from peripheral blood, sampled from a patient given anti-PD-1 treatment. These receptors were taken from a human donor with melanoma. The conserved cysteine and the conserved F or W are not part of the CDR3 here. Fields, in order: V gene, D gene, CDR3 protein. The D gene is left open where the match is weak.

>TRBV13|NA
ASSLAGAGEQF
>TRBV27|NA
ASSLSLGGSSYEQY
>TRBV13|NA
ASSLGGQDSGANVLT
>TRBV27|TRBD1
ASSSPMTGHGYT
>TRBV2|NA
ASSGGERRQPQH
>TRBV28|TRBD1
ASSFGQGMYEQY
>TRBV12-3/TRBV12-4|NA
ASSLGGLDTQY
>TRBV30|TRBD1
ATRGDAGSNAEAF
>TRBV11-2|NA
ASNLGDGTQY
>TRBV5-6|NA
ASSLEGQPQH
>TRBV30|TRBD2
AWSLEALMGGRSYNEQF
>TRBV5-6|NA
ASSLAGFEQY
>TRBV5-6|NA
ASSLWSSYEQY
>TRBV7-8|TRBD2
ASSLVLAGVNEQF
>TRBV7-9|NA
ASSLMAGDSPLH
>TRBV19|NA
ASSIVPGTEAF
>TRBV30|TRBD1
AWILQGRYTEAF
>TRBV5-1|NA
ASTTSRGTGELF
>TRBV28|TRBD1
ASSSDRVKPSTDSGNTIY
>TRBV27|TRBD1
ASSPGQGRVDTQY
>TRBV7-8|NA
ASSPLGGLLYEQY
>TRBV3-1/TRBV3-2|TRBD1
ASSRGMTGGVGYTEAF
>TRBV12-3/TRBV12-4|TRBD1
ASKSGGQPQH
>TRBV29-1|TRBD1
SVEEVQGADGELF
>TRBV5-6|NA
ASSWQDQETQY
>TRBV2|NA
ASSGRTGELF
>TRBV3-1/TRBV3-2|TRBD2
AGRGDTGELF
>TRBV4-1|NA
ASSQARDVRSAF
>TRBV10-3|NA
AIMSPGANVLT
>TRBV27|NA
ASSLSGAGNTIY